This T cell receptor (beta chain) was observed in a study of blood T cell repertoires in COVID-19. The CDR3 has 16 amino acids. Trimming shortened V by 2 bases and J by 4 bases, and 18 bases separated the two germline ends. Germline loops: CDR1 GTSNPN, CDR2 SVGIG (reference sequence). This table comes from immunoSEQ multiplex PCR, and its TCRdb copy is limited to in-frame clones, with some not included. Altogether a few hundred thousand clones are present, around 87% being singletons, with the ten largest covering 2.1%. V and J are TRBV30 and TRBJ1-3; a possible D gene is TRBD1 (6 bases). Material for sequencing was peripheral blood. This clonotype was obtained from a woman in her sixties or seventies with COVID-19, enrolled during active disease. The CDR3 here is CAWSIPRGLGGNTIYF. The CDR3 DNA reads as TGTGCCTGGAGTATACCGCGGGGGCTGGGAGGAAACACCATATATTTT. Filled out from reference TRBV30 and TRBJ1-3, the complete variable domain reads SQTIHQWPATLVQPVGSPLSLECTVEGTSNPNLYWYRQAAGRGLQLLFYSVGIGQISSEVPQNLSASRPQDRQFILSSKKLLLSDSGFYLCAWSIPRGLGGNTIYFGEGSWLTVV.